Below, 9 T cell receptor beta chains from the same sample are listed, as sequenced in a study of vaccination and CD4 T cells after COVID-19. For these TCRs, the target antigens are not known. With the Oncomine TCR Beta short-read assay, DNA from cultured CD4+ T cells was sequenced. Using its own MiXCR run on the PCR reads, TCRdb lists one record per CDR3 protein. The data hold just over 20,000 distinct CDR3 sequences, with around 62% observed a single time. Treatment reported: approximately 9-day PBMC culture with coronavirus spike peptide pools or control peptides (ViraFEST assay). The sample consisted of CD4+ T cells from blood, cultured in vitro, taken before SARS-CoV-2 vaccination. The origin of the receptors is a human donor who received a COVID-19 vaccine.

The chain couples TRBV7-2 to TRBJ2-1; 7 nucleotides align to TRBD1. The germline V gene has CDR1 SGHTA and CDR2 FQGNSA. The CDR3 sequence is 15 residues long. V dropped 2 bases and J dropped 3; count of bases not matched to a gene: 4. This CDR3 is CASSLIGTDYNEQFF. CDR3 in DNA: TGTGCCAGCAGCTTAATAGGGACAGACTACAATGAGCAGTTCTTC.

In its sample, this clonotype was seen a few times. CDR3 loop: CASSPRARGTQYF. CDR3 bases: TGTGCCAGCAGTCCCCGGGCGAGGGGCACCCAGTACTTC. The chain carries TRBV6-1 and TRBJ2-1; D assignment may be TRBD1 or TRBD2 (5 bases each). The last part of the DNA fits TRBJ2-5 better; the J call may be wrong. The germline V gene encodes CDR1 MNHNS and CDR2 SASEGT. The CDR3 runs to 13 residues.

The rearrangement links TRBV7-9 to TRBJ2-2; no clear D gene. The CDR3 is 15 residues long. Trimming cost V 3 bases and J 6 bases, with 14 bases left between them. The germline V gene encodes CDR1 SEHNR and CDR2 FQNEAQ (reference sequence). CDR3 coding DNA: TGTGCCAGCAGCTTGGGGTCGAGTGGAGCCGGGGAGCTGTTTTTT. This encodes CASSLGSSGAGELFF.

This sequence joins TRBV5-1 and TRBJ1-1; the D is unclear. The CDR3 runs 14 residues. Germline V lookup: CDR1 SGHRS, CDR2 YFSETQ. The V gene lost 0 bases and the J gene lost 3 bases, with 9 bases spanning the gap. CDR3 in DNA: TGCGCCAGCAGCTTGGGGGCAGGTGACACTGAAGCTTTCTTT. Translation gives CASSLGAGDTEAFF.

This chain connects TRBV7-9 to TRBJ2-3, with D unclear. This CDR3 has 13 residues. Trimming shortened V by 5 bases and J by 4 bases, and 10 bases separated the two germline ends. Germline CDR1 is SEHNR and CDR2 is FQNEAQ (reference sequence). The DNA for the CDR3 is TGTGCCAGCAGCCACCGGGTCTCAGATACGCAGTATTTT. Translated: CASSHRVSDTQYF.

This chain connects TRBV7-9 to TRBJ1-2; D is possibly TRBD1 (5 bases). Germline V lookup: CDR1 SEHNR, CDR2 FQNEAQ (reference sequence). The V end was cut by 8 bases, the J end by 7 bases, with 14 bases between. CDR3 size: 12 residues. The CDR3 sequence: CASGQGSIGYTF. The DNA of the CDR3 is TGTGCCAGCGGGCAGGGTTCGATTGGCTACACCTTC. Based on the CDR3 plus reference TRBV7-9 and TRBJ1-2, the full variable domain is DTGVSQNPRHKITKRGQNVTFRCDPISEHNRLYWYRQTLGQGPEFLTYFQNEAQLEKSRLLSDRFSAERPKGSFSTLEIQRTEQGDSAMYLCASGQGSIGYTFGSGTRLTVV.

The rearrangement links TRBV10-1 to TRBJ2-3; 9 bases line up with TRBD2. The J segment lost 0 bases and the V segment lost 4 bases, leaving 11 bases of the junction unmatched. CDR3 length equals 18 residues. Germline V gives CDR1 WNHNN, CDR2 SYGVQD (reference sequence). DNA for the CDR3: TGCGCCAGCAGTGGAGGGGCTAGCGGGGTAGAAAGCACAGATACGCAGTATTTT. Protein product: CASSGGASGVESTDTQYF.

This chain connects TRBV7-9 to TRBJ2-3; D is perhaps TRBD2 (6 bases). V lost 4 bases, J lost 5 bases, and 13 bases lay in between. The CDR3 totals 14 residues. Germline assignment: CDR1 SEHNR and CDR2 FQNEAQ (reference sequence). CDR3 amino acids: CASSSLLAGDTQYF. Here the CDR3 DNA reads TGTGCCAGCAGCTCCCTACTAGCCGGAGATACGCAGTATTTT.

The V and J genes are TRBV2 and TRBJ1-6, with D hard to call. The V end was cut by 8 bases, the J end by 7 bases, with 12 bases between. Germline V gene sequence: CDR1 SNHLY, CDR2 FYNNEI. The length of the CDR3 is 13 residues. The CDR3 DNA reads TGTGCCAGCGAGGCCGACCGCAATTCACCCCTCCACTTT. It yields the protein CASEADRNSPLHF.